The 27 T cell receptor beta chains given below trace back to one sample, sequenced in a study of beta chain features in type 1 diabetes. Overall study findings and caveats: Researchers report that Type 1 diabetes patients had moderately but significantly shorter TCRB CDR3s across all four CD4+ subsets.

No antigen has been identified for these receptors. Since all of the isolated RNA was reverse transcribed, expressed TCRB transcripts were what got sequenced. Repertoires were generated with immunoSEQ multiplex PCR, while TCRdb's copy carries only in-frame clones and drops some. The sample yields 500,000 to 850,000 clones, over 11% seen once. Sequencing used naive CD4+ T cells from blood. These receptors originate from a man aged 18-30 years with type 1 diabetes.

The V call is TRBV5-6, the J call TRBJ2-5; D unresolved. V dropped 0 bases and J dropped 7 bases, with 7 bases sitting between them. This CDR3 has 12 residues. In germline, CDR1 is SGHDT, CDR2 YYEEEE. The CDR3 DNA follows: TGTGCCAGCAGCTTGGATATGCGGACCCAGTACTTC. The encoded protein is CASSLDMRTQYF.

The chain recombines TRBV5-4 with TRBJ2-1; the D gene is possibly TRBD1 (6 bases). The V gene lost 0 bases and the J gene lost 2 bases, with 12 bases spanning the gap. This CDR3 has 16 residues. Germline values: CDR1 SGHNT, CDR2 YYREEE (reference sequence). CDR3 loop: CASSLGAGATYNEQFF. CDR3 DNA: TGTGCCAGCAGCTTGGGAGCAGGGGCTACCTACAATGAGCAGTTCTTC.

The chain links TRBV15 to TRBJ1-2, with 11 bases lining up with TRBD1. CDR3 length: 17 amino acids. Germline-derived CDR1 and CDR2 are LNHNV and YYDKDF (reference sequence). V lost 4 bases and J lost 2; bases outside the gene matches: 9. CDR3 DNA: TGTGCCACCAGCACCCGTAGGACAGGGGGCTTGAACTATGGCTACACCTTC. Amino acid sequence: CATSTRRTGGLNYGYTF. The complete variable domain, with remaining parts taken from reference TRBV15 and TRBJ1-2, reads DAMVIQNPRYQVTQFGKPVTLSCSQTLNHNVMYWYQQKSSQAPKLLFHYYDKDFNNEADTPDNFQSRRPNTSFCFLDIRSPGLGDTAMYLCATSTRRTGGLNYGYTFGSGTRLTVV.

The chain links TRBV30 to TRBJ1-3; D is ambiguous. The V end was cut by 4 bases, the J end by 0 bases, with 10 bases between. CDR3 length: 14 residues. Germline V gives CDR1 GTSNPN, CDR2 SVGIG (reference sequence). The CDR3 spells CAWKAPSSGNTIYF. The CDR3 DNA follows: TGTGCCTGGAAGGCACCAAGCTCTGGAAACACCATATATTTT.

This clone appeared a few times. This sequence joins TRBV18 and TRBJ2-3; tentatively, D is TRBD2 (6 bases). There are 14 residues in the CDR3. Germline V gene lookup returns CDR1 KGHSH and CDR2 LQKENI. V shed 1 base and J shed 6 bases, with 11 bases lying between them. The CDR3 DNA is TGTGCCAGCTCACCACAGGAGGGCGCGGATACGCAGTATTTT. Protein product: CASSPQEGADTQYF.

This chain joins TRBV7-2 and TRBJ2-1; D possibly corresponds to TRBD2 (6 bases). The germline CDR1 and CDR2 sequences are SGHTA and FQGNSA. Deletions cut 0 bases from V and 4 bases from J, with 10 bases between. This CDR3 spans 15 amino acids. The chain's CDR3 is CASSLAGGFYNEQFF. CDR3 nucleotide sequence: TGTGCCAGCAGCTTAGCGGGGGGTTTTTACAATGAGCAGTTCTTC.

On this clone: At one end, the junction sequence differs from germline, possibly due to a read error. CDR3 nucleotide sequence: TGTGCCAGCAGCTTCACCGGGGGGACAGCCGGCTTT. This gives the protein CASSFTGGTAGF. The chain links TRBV7-2 to TRBJ1-1; 7 bases are a match to TRBD1. The CDR3 length is 12 residues. Per germline, CDR1 SGHTA and CDR2 FQGNSA.

The chain combines TRBV10-3 with TRBJ2-1, with D uncertain. Germline lookup yields CDR1 ENHRY and CDR2 SYGVKD. Trimming pared 4 bases from V and 8 bases from J, leaving 12 bases between. The CDR3 has 13 amino acids. The CDR3 DNA is TGTGCCATCAGTGCTGACGGCCTCCATGAGCAGTTCTTC. It yields the protein CAISADGLHEQFF.

The V gene is TRBV6-1, the J gene TRBJ2-7; D gene unclear. Germline CDR1 MNHNS, CDR2 SASEGT. There are 13 residues in the CDR3. Deletions cut 1 base from V and 9 bases from J, with 13 bases between. CDR3 nucleotide sequence: TGTGCCAGCAGTGAAGGAGGTTTTGACGGGCAGTACTTC. Its translation: CASSEGGFDGQYF.

V gene TRBV15 combines with J gene TRBJ2-1; TRBD2 matches 15 bases. The CDR3 length is 19 residues. V dropped 0 bases and J dropped 8; count of bases not matched to a gene: 11. Germline lookup yields CDR1 LNHNV and CDR2 YYDKDF (reference sequence). DNA for the CDR3: TGTGCCACCAGCAGAGATTGGGAGGGACTAGCGGGGGGTTTCGATGAGCAGTTCTTC. Its protein product is CATSRDWEGLAGGFDEQFF.

This chain connects TRBV7-3 to TRBJ2-1; 8 bases are a match to TRBD2. Germline V gene data show CDR1 as SGHTA and CDR2 as FQGTGA. Losses at the gene ends were 1 base for V and 4 bases for J; bases not matched to a gene: 3. The CDR3 sequence is 15 residues long. This CDR3 reads CASSLISGGYNEQFF. Written as DNA, the CDR3 is TGTGCCAGCAGCTTAATAAGCGGGGGTTACAATGAGCAGTTCTTC.

This clone occurred a few times. V and J are TRBV7-9 and TRBJ1-1; no reliable D call. V dropped 6 bases and J dropped 3 bases, with 14 bases sitting between them. Germline CDR1 is SEHNR and CDR2 is FQNEAQ (reference sequence). This CDR3 comprises 14 residues. Here the CDR3 reads CASSSSGRDTEAFF. In nucleotides, the CDR3 is TGTGCCAGCAGTTCGTCCGGACGGGACACTGAAGCTTTCTTT.

The J gene is TRBJ1-3, the V gene TRBV7-2; D is perhaps TRBD1 (6 bases). The CDR3 covers 16 residues. Germline V CDR1 and CDR2: SGHTA, FQGNSA. Trimming took 1 base from V and 3 from J, leaving 13 bases between them. The DNA for the CDR3 is TGTGCCAGCAGCTTAGTATGGGGGCTCAGTGGAAACACCATATATTTT. Translating gives CASSLVWGLSGNTIYF. Together with reference TRBV7-2 and TRBJ1-3, the CDR3 gives the full variable domain: GAGVSQSPSNKVTEKGKDVELRCDPISGHTALYWYRQSLGQGLEFLIYFQGNSAPDKSGLPSDRFSAERTGGSVSTLTIQRTQQEDSAVYLCASSLVWGLSGNTIYFGEGSWLTVV.

The rearrangement uses TRBV7-9 and TRBJ2-5, with D hard to call. Germline CDR1 reads SEHNR; CDR2 reads FQNEAQ (reference sequence). CDR3 length: 14 amino acids. Trimming took 1 base from V and 1 from J, leaving 7 bases between them. CDR3 protein: CASSLGHRQETQYF. DNA for the CDR3: TGTGCCAGCAGCTTAGGCCATCGCCAAGAGACCCAGTACTTC.

For the CDR3, the DNA is TGTGCCAGCATCCTTAGCGGGGCGCAGTCCTACGAGCAGTACTTC. This gives the protein CASILSGAQSYEQYF. The J gene is TRBJ2-7, the V gene TRBV6-1; 8 nucleotides agree with TRBD2. CDR1 is MNHNS and CDR2 is SASEGT in the germline V gene. This CDR3 spans 15 amino acids. V gave up 7 bases and J gave up 1 base; unmatched junction bases: 9.

This clone was observed a few times. The genes are TRBV2 and TRBJ2-7; 11 nucleotides agree with TRBD1. The germline gives CDR1 SNHLY, CDR2 FYNNEI. The length of the CDR3 is 15 residues. V lost 3 bases and J lost 6; bases outside the gene matches: 7. CDR3 nucleotide sequence: TGTGCCAGCAGTGATGGGGGGACAGGGGGAATCGAGCAGTACTTC. This gives the protein CASSDGGTGGIEQYF.

This chain connects TRBV7-9 to TRBJ2-6; D gene unclear. This CDR3 spans 15 amino acids. With 5 bases removed from V and 2 bases from J, the gap between germline ends came to 10 bases. The germline V gene has CDR1 SEHNR and CDR2 FQNEAQ (reference sequence). CDR3 nucleotide sequence: TGTGCCAGCAGCCCTTGGGTTACTGGGGCCAACGTCCTGACTTTC. Its translation is CASSPWVTGANVLTF.

This clone was observed a handful of times. This sample also contains other DNA sequences that code for the same CDR3. The V call is TRBV5-4, the J call TRBJ2-2, with unresolved D. V gave up 0 bases and J gave up 5 bases, with 5 bases separating them. Germline CDR1 is SGHNT and CDR2 is YYREEE (reference sequence). This CDR3 comprises 13 residues. The DNA of the CDR3 is TGTGCCAGCAGCTTGGGTGTAACCGGGGAGCTGTTTTTT. Translation: CASSLGVTGELFF.

This clone was seen a few times. The V call is TRBV6-1, the J call TRBJ2-5, with TRBD1 matching over 10 bases. The V gene's germline CDR1 is MNHNS and CDR2 SASEGT. Trimming at V came to 5 bases and at J to 5 bases, leaving 5 bases not matched to a gene. This CDR3 region has 14 residues. As DNA, the CDR3 is TGTGCCAGCAGTTCGCCGGACAGGGGGGAGACCCAGTACTTC. Amino acid sequence: CASSSPDRGETQYF.

This clone turned up a few times. The chain carries TRBV5-1 and TRBJ2-1; D gene ambiguous. The V end lost 5 bases, the J end lost 7 bases, and 19 bases lay between the germline ends. Germline loops: CDR1 SGHRS, CDR2 YFSETQ. CDR3 size: 15 residues. The CDR3 region is CASRPDRSVGNEQFF. The CDR3 DNA reads TGCGCCAGCAGGCCTGACCGCTCAGTGGGAAATGAGCAGTTCTTC.

In its sample, this clone was seen a few times. J is TRBJ1-2 and V is TRBV2; D is possibly TRBD1 (5 bases). Germline-derived CDR1 and CDR2 are SNHLY and FYNNEI. The ends were cut back, 8 bases at V and 6 bases at J, with 16 bases in the middle. The CDR3 sequence is 13 residues long. The CDR3 is CASSIGRGDGYTF. The CDR3, as DNA: TGTGCCAGCTCCATCGGAAGGGGCGATGGCTACACCTTC.

This clone was picked up a small number of times. The chain joins TRBV5-1 to TRBJ2-7; D not resolved. Trimming took 3 bases from V and 5 from J, leaving 12 bases between them. The CDR3 is made up of 13 amino acids. CDR1 SGHRS and CDR2 YFSETQ come from the germline V gene. CDR3 DNA sequence: TGCGCCAGCAGCTGGAGTGGCAGCCACGAGCAGTACTTC. This sequence encodes CASSWSGSHEQYF.

The V call is TRBV5-1, the J call TRBJ2-6; weak D call: TRBD2 (5 bases). Germline V gene data show CDR1 as SGHRS and CDR2 as YFSETQ. V was trimmed by 1 base and J by 2 bases, leaving 7 bases between them. This CDR3 has 15 amino acids. CDR3: CASSLPGTGANVLTF. DNA of the CDR3: TGCGCCAGCAGCTTGCCGGGGACTGGGGCCAACGTCCTGACTTTC.

On this clone: Other DNA variants within this sample encode the same CDR3. V gene TRBV5-1 combines with J gene TRBJ2-5; TRBD2 is a possible D gene (6 bases). The germline V and J ends were trimmed by 3 bases and 4 bases, with 7 bases remaining between them. This CDR3 region has 12 residues. Germline CDR1 reads SGHRS; CDR2 reads YFSETQ. This CDR3 reads CASSSGRETQYF. As DNA, the CDR3 is TGCGCCAGCAGCTCCGGGAGAGAGACCCAGTACTTC. The full variable domain, its missing parts supplied by reference TRBV5-1 and TRBJ2-5, is KAGVTQTPRYLIKTRGQQVTLSCSPISGHRSVSWYQQTPGQGLQFLFEYFSETQRNKGNFPGRFSGRQFSNSRSEMNVSTLELGDSALYLCASSSGRETQYFGPGTRLLVL.

About this clone: Within the sample, other DNA sequences also encode this same CDR3. This chain links TRBV5-1 with TRBJ2-1; the match to TRBD2 covers 14 bases. This CDR3 comprises 17 residues. V lost 4 bases, J lost 2 bases, and 5 bases stayed unmatched. From germline, CDR1 is SGHRS and CDR2 YFSETQ. The CDR3 reads CASSPGLAGAAYNEQFF. The CDR3 coding sequence is TGCGCCAGCAGCCCGGGACTAGCGGGAGCAGCCTACAATGAGCAGTTCTTC.

Note on this clone: The same CDR3 arises from other DNA sequences in this sample as well. The chain couples TRBV20-1 to TRBJ1-5; D gene unclear. Trimming left V 4 bases short and J 4 bases short, with 5 bases between. Looked up from germline, CDR1 is DFQATT and CDR2 is SNEGSKA (reference sequence). This CDR3 contains 11 residues. The CDR3 sequence is CSAKGNQPQHF. In DNA, the CDR3 is TGCAGTGCTAAGGGTAATCAGCCCCAGCATTTT.

The sample holds a few counts of this clone. V is TRBV28 and J is TRBJ2-5; 8 positions match TRBD1. V was pared by 5 bases and J by 3 bases, with 5 bases of the junction left unmatched. CDR3 size: 14 residues. In germline, CDR1 is MDHEN, CDR2 SYDVKM. CDR3: CASSGGTGEETQYF. CDR3 nucleotide sequence: TGTGCCAGCAGTGGCGGGACAGGCGAAGAGACCCAGTACTTC.